This T cell receptor (beta chain) comes out of a study of CD4 T cells in relation to SARS-CoV-2 and coronaviruses. CD4+ T cells from unexposed donors were obtained before the COVID-19 pandemic (2011-2018). Naive and memory CD4+ T cell DNA was deep-sequenced without culture. The assay was immunoSEQ multiplex PCR, and TCRdb's table has in-frame clones only and misses some. The sample consists of 65,000 or so clones, about 94% of them appearing once. Study outcomes and limitations: Memory recall responses, not primary responses primed in culture, are what the assay detects. Pre-pandemic and post-infection samples never came from the same donor.

CDR1 is MDHEN, CDR2 SYDVKM, per germline. CDR3 length equals 15 residues. The junction had 7 bases not matched to a gene; V was cut back by 6 bases and J by 4 bases. Regarding this clone: As yet, its antigen is unknown.

This chain links TRBV28 with TRBJ1-5, with 9 bases lining up with TRBD1. The material sequenced was naive CD4+ T cells from PBMCs. Subset given: naive CD4+ T cells isolated by negative enrichment. This receptor was identified in a human donor in good health. The DNA of the CDR3 is TGTGCCAGCAGCCAGGGACAGGGCCTTAATCAGCCCCAGCATTTT. It codes for CASSQGQGLNQPQHF.